The 32 T cell receptor beta chains below all came from one sample that was sequenced in a study of shared clonotypes between healthy human individuals. Measured with immunoSEQ multiplex PCR; TCRdb has only the in-frame clones, and not every one. This sample yields about 2 million clones, of which over 85% are seen a single time; 0.13% belongs to the top ten. The sequencing input was naive CD4+ T cells sorted from blood. The subset was: CD45RA+ positively selected. The receptor set was obtained from a man younger than 30 in good health.

The J gene is TRBJ2-3, the V gene TRBV30; D could derive from TRBD1 or TRBD2 (6 bases each). Germline assignment: CDR1 GTSNPN and CDR2 SVGIG (reference sequence). V was cut by 2 bases and J by 4 bases, with 19 bases left in between. The CDR3 loop spans 16 amino acids. For the CDR3, the DNA is TGTGCCTGGAGTCATTCGCGAAAGGGGGGCCCAGATACGCAGTATTTT. Translating it yields CAWSHSRKGGPDTQYF.

CDR3 amino acids: CAWSGTGGDDNYGYTF. The DNA for the CDR3 is TGTGCCTGGTCCGGGACAGGGGGCGACGATAACTATGGCTACACCTTC. The chain recombines TRBV30 with TRBJ1-2, with 12 nucleotides matching TRBD1. Germline V gene data show CDR1 as GTSNPN and CDR2 as SVGIG (reference sequence). CDR3 size: 16 residues. V was clipped by 5 bases and J by 1 base; unmatched bases: 8.

J is TRBJ2-7 and V is TRBV10-2, with 10 bases fitting TRBD2. V lost 2 bases to trimming and J lost 2 bases; unmatched junction nucleotides: 6. The germline V gene encodes CDR1 WSHSY and CDR2 SAAADI. There are 16 residues in the CDR3. This chain's CDR3 is CASSERSSGSPYEQYF. The CDR3 DNA reads TGCGCCAGCAGTGAGAGGTCTAGCGGGAGCCCCTACGAGCAGTACTTC.

Only one count was recorded for this clone. This chain joins TRBV2 and TRBJ1-2; no clear D. V lost 6 bases and J 1 base, leaving 6 bases between the germline ends. Germline loops: CDR1 SNHLY, CDR2 FYNNEI. The CDR3 runs 12 residues. The CDR3 nucleotides are TGTGCCAGCAGCCCCTATAACTATGGCTACACCTTC. This encodes CASSPYNYGYTF.

This chain connects TRBV6-5 to TRBJ2-1, with D maybe TRBD1 (5 bases). V shed 5 bases and J shed 10 bases, with 15 bases lying between them. The CDR3 is made up of 13 amino acids. Germline assignment: CDR1 MNHEY and CDR2 SVGAGI. The CDR3: CASSVTGAGEQFF. The DNA for the CDR3 is TGTGCCAGCAGTGTTACTGGGGCAGGGGAGCAGTTCTTC.

This clone occurred a few times. The chain has TRBV19 and TRBJ1-2; D is unresolved. The CDR3 extends over 11 amino acids. Trimming left V 4 bases short and J 4 bases short, with 4 bases between. Germline values: CDR1 LNHDA, CDR2 SQIVND (reference sequence). This CDR3 reads CASSTPYGYTF. The CDR3 DNA reads as TGTGCCAGTAGTACCCCCTATGGCTACACCTTC. The whole variable domain, remainder taken from reference TRBV19 and TRBJ1-2, is DGGITQSPKYLFRKEGQNVTLSCEQNLNHDAMYWYRQDPGQGLRLIYYSQIVNDFQKGDIAEGYSVSREKKESFPLTVTSAQKNPTAFYLCASSTPYGYTFGSGTRLTVV.

This rearrangement joins TRBV18 to TRBJ2-3; TRBD2 agrees at 7 bases. This CDR3 has 16 residues. The germline V gene encodes CDR1 KGHSH and CDR2 LQKENI. V dropped 6 bases and J dropped 3; count of bases not matched to a gene: 12. The CDR3 nucleotides read TGTGCCAGCTCCGCCCCATCGGGACTAACAACAGATACGCAGTATTTT. Translating it yields CASSAPSGLTTDTQYF.

Points on this clone: A read error may produce the germline difference seen at one junction end. The V gene is TRBV10-2, the J gene TRBJ1-6; the match to TRBD1 covers 7 bases. The CDR3 contains 14 residues. The V gene's germline CDR1 is WSHSY and CDR2 SAAADI. The DNA of the CDR3 is TGCGCCAGCAGTGAAGGGGGCTATGATTCACCCCTCCACTTT. It is translated as CASSEGGYDSPLHF.

The J gene is TRBJ2-7, the V gene TRBV5-5, with 9 bases fitting TRBD1. V was pared by 5 bases and J by 4 bases, with 10 bases of the junction left unmatched. This CDR3 region has 15 residues. Germline-derived CDR1 and CDR2 are SGHKS and YYEKEE (reference sequence). CDR3: CASRFSGTGIYEQYF. The CDR3, as DNA: TGTGCCAGCAGATTCTCCGGGACAGGGATTTACGAGCAGTACTTC. The full variable domain, completed using reference TRBV5-5 and TRBJ2-7, is DAGVTQSPTHLIKTRGQQVTLRCSPISGHKSVSWYQQVLGQGPQFIFQYYEKEERGRGNFPDRFSARQFPNYSSELNVNALLLGDSALYLCASRFSGTGIYEQYFGPGTRLTVT.

Note on this clone: Other nucleotide sequences in the sample specify the same CDR3. The rearrangement links TRBV6-5 to TRBJ2-2; TRBD1 aligns across 8 bases. The CDR3 runs 14 residues. V gave up 8 bases and J gave up 2 bases; unmatched junction bases: 4. Germline CDR1 MNHEY, CDR2 SVGAGI. The CDR3 DNA reads TGTGCCAGCCGAGGACAGGGCAACACCGGGGAGCTGTTTTTT. Its protein is CASRGQGNTGELFF.

This clone was detected only once. The J gene is TRBJ2-1, the V gene TRBV25-1; D remains ambiguous. CDR3 length: 14 amino acids. Germline CDR1 is MGHDK and CDR2 is SYGVNS. Trimming removed 3 bases at V and 0 bases at J, with 6 bases between. The DNA of the CDR3 is TGTGCCAGCAGTGATCAGTTCTCCTACAATGAGCAGTTCTTC. This encodes CASSDQFSYNEQFF.

V usage is TRBV19 and J usage is TRBJ1-3; D is uncertain. Between the trimmed V and J ends, which lost 4 bases and 4 bases, there was a span of 14 bases. Germline V gene sequence: CDR1 LNHDA, CDR2 SQIVND (reference sequence). This CDR3 has 15 amino acids. The CDR3 sequence: CASSTRPRPGNTIYF. CDR3 sequence (DNA): TGTGCCAGTAGTACCCGACCCCGGCCCGGAAACACCATATATTTT. The variable domain in full, completed from reference TRBV19 and TRBJ1-3, reads DGGITQSPKYLFRKEGQNVTLSCEQNLNHDAMYWYRQDPGQGLRLIYYSQIVNDFQKGDIAEGYSVSREKKESFPLTVTSAQKNPTAFYLCASSTRPRPGNTIYFGEGSWLTVV.

Concerning this clone itself: Other DNA variants within this sample encode the same CDR3. The chain joins TRBV6-5 to TRBJ2-5; D is undetermined. Germline CDR1 and CDR2: MNHEY and SVGAGI. This CDR3 spans 13 amino acids. V gave up 0 bases and J gave up 1 base, with 3 bases separating them. CDR3 in amino acids: CASSYSLQETQYF. As DNA, the CDR3 is TGTGCCAGCAGTTACTCTCTCCAAGAGACCCAGTACTTC.

This clone has just one count. This chain uses TRBV10-3 with TRBJ1-6; the match to TRBD1 covers 8 bases. The CDR3 loop spans 13 amino acids. In germline, CDR1 is ENHRY, CDR2 SYGVKD. The J segment lost 7 bases and the V segment lost 10 bases, leaving 6 bases of the junction unmatched. The CDR3 region has the DNA TGTGCCAACACGGACAGGGCGAATTCACCCCTCCACTTT. Its protein product is CANTDRANSPLHF.

The chain combines TRBV14 with TRBJ2-1; D call uncertain. The germline V and J ends were trimmed by 1 base and 0 bases, with 19 bases remaining between them. CDR1 SGHDN and CDR2 FVKESK come from the germline V gene. The length of the CDR3 is 19 residues. Written as DNA, the CDR3 is TGTGCCAGCAGCCAAGGGCTACACGGTTACCTTTCCTCCTACAATGAGCAGTTCTTC. Residues: CASSQGLHGYLSSYNEQFF.

The chain couples TRBV6-1 to TRBJ1-3; perhaps TRBD1 as D (5 bases). The CDR3 covers 17 residues. The germline V gene has CDR1 MNHNS and CDR2 SASEGT. Deletions cut 1 base from V and 9 bases from J, with 22 bases between. CDR3 sequence reads: CASSEVVRGSRAATIYF. CDR3 nucleotides: TGTGCCAGCAGTGAAGTTGTACGGGGGAGTAGGGCAGCCACCATATATTTT.

This clone was seen a single time. The V and J genes are TRBV5-1 and TRBJ1-4; unclear D gene. Germline loops: CDR1 SGHRS, CDR2 YFSETQ. The length of the CDR3 is 14 residues. V lost 4 bases to trimming and J lost 4 bases, with 11 bases between them. CDR3 DNA: TGCGCCAGCAGCCGTACAAGTTTTAATGAAAAACTGTTTTTT. Its protein product is CASSRTSFNEKLFF.

This chain connects TRBV2 to TRBJ2-3; D may match TRBD1 or TRBD2 (7 bases each). The CDR3 extends over 16 amino acids. The ends were cut back, 8 bases at V and 4 bases at J, with 22 bases in the middle. From germline, CDR1 is SNHLY and CDR2 FYNNEI. As DNA, the CDR3 is TGTGCCAGCTCCAGGGGGGGACTCCGTCTCCCAGATACGCAGTATTTT. This codes for CASSRGGLRLPDTQYF.

The chain links TRBV4-1 to TRBJ1-2, with TRBD1 identical over 8 bases. Looked up from germline, CDR1 is MGHRA and CDR2 is YSYEKL. The CDR3 consists of 19 residues. V trimming: 0 bases; J trimming: 0 bases; junction bases outside the gene matches: 12. The CDR3 DNA is TGCGCCAGCAGCCAAGATGGAGGGCAGGGGGCGCTTGCTAACTATGGCTACACCTTC. It translates to CASSQDGGQGALANYGYTF.

The J gene is TRBJ2-5, the V gene TRBV6-5, with D perhaps given as TRBD1 or TRBD2 (5 bases each). Germline CDR1 MNHEY, CDR2 SVGAGI. The CDR3 totals 14 residues. Trimming stripped 6 bases from V and 4 bases from J, with 15 bases between. The CDR3 is CASRPGPTAETQYF. DNA of the CDR3: TGTGCCAGCAGGCCGGGACCCACGGCAGAGACCCAGTACTTC.

The J gene is TRBJ1-5, the V gene TRBV27, with D tentatively TRBD1 (6 bases). The CDR3 covers 16 residues. CDR1 is MNHEY, CDR2 SMNVEV, per germline (reference sequence). Trimming took 3 bases from V and 0 from J, leaving 12 bases between them. CDR3 sequence (DNA): TGTGCCAGCAGTTTGACAGGAACTTATAGCAATCAGCCCCAGCATTTT. Translation: CASSLTGTYSNQPQHF.

The CDR3 spells CSVVPSGGTYEQYF. CDR3 in DNA: TGCAGCGTGGTCCCAAGCGGGGGCACCTACGAGCAGTACTTC. The chain joins TRBV29-1 to TRBJ2-7, with 8 bases identical to TRBD2. CDR3 length: 14 residues. The V gene end was trimmed by 6 bases and the J gene end by 2 bases; junction bases not matched to a gene: 9. Germline V CDR1 and CDR2: SQVTM, ANQGSEA.

The V and J genes are TRBV2 and TRBJ1-1; possible D gene TRBD1, 5 bases. From germline, CDR1 is SNHLY and CDR2 FYNNEI. There are 16 residues in the CDR3. Trimming shortened V by 5 bases and J by 4 bases, and 20 bases separated the two germline ends. The CDR3 DNA sequence: TGTGCCAGCAGTAGGGACGGCAGGGTGGGCGCCACTGAAGCTTTCTTT. It specifies CASSRDGRVGATEAFF.

The chain combines TRBV5-6 with TRBJ2-5; 8 bases map to TRBD1. The CDR3 spans 17 residues. V trimming: 4 bases; J trimming: 3 bases; junction bases outside the gene matches: 14. Germline loops: CDR1 SGHDT, CDR2 YYEEEE. DNA for the CDR3: TGTGCCAGCAGCGGCGGACAGGGTCCCGGGGATGAAGAGACCCAGTACTTC. Protein product: CASSGGQGPGDEETQYF. Supplemented by reference TRBV5-6 and TRBJ2-5, the full variable domain reads DAGVTQSPTHLIKTRGQQVTLRCSPKSGHDTVSWYQQALGQGPQFIFQYYEEEERQRGNFPDRFSGHQFPNYSSELNVNALLLGDSALYLCASSGGQGPGDEETQYFGPGTRLLVL.

The chain links TRBV5-1 to TRBJ2-3; 7 nucleotides line up with TRBD1. The V gene's germline CDR1 is SGHRS and CDR2 YFSETQ. V shed 3 bases, J shed 3 bases, and the junction held 7 bases outside the gene matches. The CDR3 has 15 amino acids. The DNA for the CDR3 is TGCGCCAGCAGCTACACTCCACAGGGGACAGATACGCAGTATTTT. This gives the protein CASSYTPQGTDTQYF.

For the CDR3, the DNA is TGTGCCAGCTCAGGGGCTAGCGGACTGAACACCGGGGAGCTGTTTTTT. Its protein is CASSGASGLNTGELFF. The chain has TRBV18 and TRBJ2-2; 7 bases align to TRBD2. J lost 1 base, V lost 5 bases, and 7 bases had no gene match. The CDR3 contains 16 residues. CDR1 is KGHSH, CDR2 LQKENI, per germline. The whole variable domain, remainder taken from reference TRBV18 and TRBJ2-2, is NAGVMQNPRHLVRRRGQEARLRCSPMKGHSHVYWYRQLPEEGLKFMVYLQKENIIDESGMPKERFSAEFPKEGPSILRIQQVVRGDSAAYFCASSGASGLNTGELFFGEGSRLTVL.

The chain carries TRBV7-9 and TRBJ2-1, with TRBD1 identical over 8 bases. The V and J ends lost 1 base and 5 bases, in that order; junction bases with no gene match: 7. CDR3 length equals 16 residues. Germline-derived CDR1 and CDR2 are SEHNR and FQNEAQ (reference sequence). CDR3 nucleotides: TGTGCCAGCAGCTTAGGACTAGGACAGGGCCACAATGAGCAGTTCTTC. Amino acids: CASSLGLGQGHNEQFF.

This chain links TRBV6-6 with TRBJ2-7; 7 nucleotides line up with TRBD1. The CDR3 has 14 residues. V lost 5 bases to trimming and J lost 3 bases; unmatched junction nucleotides: 7. Germline CDR1 reads MNHNY; CDR2 reads SVGAGI (reference sequence). DNA of the CDR3: TGTGCCAGCAGTACCACAGGGGATAGCTACGAGCAGTACTTC. Translation gives CASSTTGDSYEQYF.

J is TRBJ2-4 and V is TRBV2; 7 nucleotides line up with TRBD1. The trim removed 6 bases at V and 1 base at J, leaving 6 bases unmatched. This CDR3 contains 15 residues. Per the germline V gene, CDR1 is SNHLY and CDR2 is FYNNEI. The CDR3 nucleotides are TGTGCCAGCAGGCGACAGGGTTTGGCCAAAAACATTCAGTACTTC. Its translation: CASRRQGLAKNIQYF.

This chain joins TRBV7-9 and TRBJ2-7; the match to TRBD2 covers 12 bases. V was clipped by 5 bases and J by 4 bases; unmatched bases: 12. Germline V lookup: CDR1 SEHNR, CDR2 FQNEAQ (reference sequence). The CDR3 consists of 17 residues. DNA for the CDR3: TGTGCCAGCAGCCAAGGACTAGCGGGACCGTGGGAGTACGAGCAGTACTTC. This encodes CASSQGLAGPWEYEQYF.

The V call is TRBV27, the J call TRBJ2-3; D possibly corresponds to TRBD2 (6 bases). The V end lost 4 bases, the J end lost 0 bases, and 20 bases lay between the germline ends. This CDR3 region has 18 residues. Germline V lookup: CDR1 MNHEY, CDR2 SMNVEV (reference sequence). The CDR3 region is CASSSKPGEAISTDTQYF. CDR3 coding DNA: TGTGCCAGCAGTTCTAAGCCGGGGGAAGCAATTAGCACAGATACGCAGTATTTT.

V and J are TRBV6-7 and TRBJ1-3, with D unclear. TRBV6-7 is treated as an ORF (open reading frame) with a function not yet certain. This CDR3 contains 16 residues. Between the trimmed V and J ends, which lost 7 bases and 7 bases, there was a span of 23 bases. The CDR3 spells CASTDRTESDGNTIYF. CDR3 in DNA: TGTGCCAGCACGGATCGGACCGAATCTGATGGGAACACCATATATTTT.